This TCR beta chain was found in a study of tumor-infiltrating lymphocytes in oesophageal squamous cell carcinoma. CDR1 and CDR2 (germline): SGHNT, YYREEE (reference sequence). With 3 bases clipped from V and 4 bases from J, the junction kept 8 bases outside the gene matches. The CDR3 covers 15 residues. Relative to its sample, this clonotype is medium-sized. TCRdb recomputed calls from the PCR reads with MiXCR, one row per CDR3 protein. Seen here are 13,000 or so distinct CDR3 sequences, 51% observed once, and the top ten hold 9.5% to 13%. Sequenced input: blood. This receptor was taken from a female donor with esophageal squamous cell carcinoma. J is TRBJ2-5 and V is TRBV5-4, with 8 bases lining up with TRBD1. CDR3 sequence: CASSSPGQAIETQYF. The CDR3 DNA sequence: TGTGCCAGCAGCTCCCCGGGACAGGCGATAGAGACCCAGTACTTC.